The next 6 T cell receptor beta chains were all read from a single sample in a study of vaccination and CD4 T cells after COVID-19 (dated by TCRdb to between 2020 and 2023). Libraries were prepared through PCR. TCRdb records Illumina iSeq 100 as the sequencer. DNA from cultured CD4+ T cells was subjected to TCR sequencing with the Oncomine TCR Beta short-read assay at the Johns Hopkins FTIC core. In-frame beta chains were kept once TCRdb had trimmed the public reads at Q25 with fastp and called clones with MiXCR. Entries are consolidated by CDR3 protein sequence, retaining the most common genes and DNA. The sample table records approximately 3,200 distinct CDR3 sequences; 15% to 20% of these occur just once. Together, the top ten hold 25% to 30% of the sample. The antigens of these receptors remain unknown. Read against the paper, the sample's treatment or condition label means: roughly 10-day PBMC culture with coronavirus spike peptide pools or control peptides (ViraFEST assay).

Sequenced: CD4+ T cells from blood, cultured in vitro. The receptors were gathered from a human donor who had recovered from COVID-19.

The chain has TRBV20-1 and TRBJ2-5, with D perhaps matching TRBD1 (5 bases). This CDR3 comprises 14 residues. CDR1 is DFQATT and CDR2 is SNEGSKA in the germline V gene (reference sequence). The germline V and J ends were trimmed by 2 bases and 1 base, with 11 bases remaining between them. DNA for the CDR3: TGCAGTGCTAGAACAGGTGCTAGCCAAGAGACCCAGTACTTC. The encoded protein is CSARTGASQETQYF.

The CDR3 loop reads CSASAGMGTDTQYF. Written as DNA, the CDR3 is TGCAGTGCTAGTGCCGGTATGGGCACAGATACGCAGTATTTT. V and J are TRBV20-1 and TRBJ2-3; D ambiguous. This CDR3 contains 14 residues. V shed 3 bases and J shed 1 base, with 11 bases lying between them. The V gene's germline CDR1 is DFQATT and CDR2 SNEGSKA (reference sequence).

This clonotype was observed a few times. The CDR3 spells CANKRFGGETSEAFF. CDR3 bases: TGTGCCAACAAGCGGTTCGGGGGGGAAACCTCTGAAGCTTTCTTT. The V call is TRBV2, the J call TRBJ1-1; D is perhaps TRBD1 (5 bases). The germline V gene has CDR1 SNHLY and CDR2 FYNNEI. CDR3 length equals 15 residues. The V end was cut by 10 bases, the J end by 6 bases, with 24 bases between.

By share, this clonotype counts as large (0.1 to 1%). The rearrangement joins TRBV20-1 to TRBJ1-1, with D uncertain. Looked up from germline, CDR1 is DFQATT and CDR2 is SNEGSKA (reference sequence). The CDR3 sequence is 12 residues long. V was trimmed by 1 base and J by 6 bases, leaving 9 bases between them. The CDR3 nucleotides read TGCAGTGCTAGAGGGAGGTACGCTGAAGCTTTCTTT. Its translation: CSARGRYAEAFF.

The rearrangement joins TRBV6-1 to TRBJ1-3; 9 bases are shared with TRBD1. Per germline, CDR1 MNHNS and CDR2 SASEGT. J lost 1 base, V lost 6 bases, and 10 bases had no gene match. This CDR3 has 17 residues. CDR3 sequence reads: CASSITGGVGSGNTIYF. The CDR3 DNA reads TGTGCCAGCAGCATAACAGGGGGCGTAGGATCTGGAAACACCATATATTTT.

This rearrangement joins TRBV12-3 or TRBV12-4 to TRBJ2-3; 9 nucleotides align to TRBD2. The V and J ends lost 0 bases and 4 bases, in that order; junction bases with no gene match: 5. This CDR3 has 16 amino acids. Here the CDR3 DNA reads TGTGCCAGCAGTTTAGCGCGGGGGGGCTCCGCAGATACGCAGTATTTT. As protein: CASSLARGGSADTQYF.